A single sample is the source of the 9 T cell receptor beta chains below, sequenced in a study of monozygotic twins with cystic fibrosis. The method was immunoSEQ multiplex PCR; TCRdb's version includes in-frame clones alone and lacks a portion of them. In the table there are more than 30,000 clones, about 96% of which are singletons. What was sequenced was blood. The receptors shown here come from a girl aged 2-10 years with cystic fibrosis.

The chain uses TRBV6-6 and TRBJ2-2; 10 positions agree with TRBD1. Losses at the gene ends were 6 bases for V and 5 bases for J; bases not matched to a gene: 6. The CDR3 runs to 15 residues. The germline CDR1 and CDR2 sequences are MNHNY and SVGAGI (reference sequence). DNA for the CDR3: TGTGCCAGCAGGGGGACAGGGGAGAGGACCGGGGAGCTGTTTTTT. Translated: CASRGTGERTGELFF.

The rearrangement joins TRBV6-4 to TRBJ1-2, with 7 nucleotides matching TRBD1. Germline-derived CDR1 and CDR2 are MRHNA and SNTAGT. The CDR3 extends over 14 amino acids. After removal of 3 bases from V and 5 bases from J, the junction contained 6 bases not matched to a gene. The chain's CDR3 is CASSEETGSYGYTF. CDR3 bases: TGTGCCAGCAGTGAGGAGACAGGGAGTTATGGCTACACCTTC.

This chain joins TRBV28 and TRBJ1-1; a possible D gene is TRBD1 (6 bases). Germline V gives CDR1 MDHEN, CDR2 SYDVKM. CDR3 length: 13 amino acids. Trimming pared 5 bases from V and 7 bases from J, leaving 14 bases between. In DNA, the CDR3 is TGTGCCAGCAGTAACGGGGGCCAGGATGAAGCTTTCTTT. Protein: CASSNGGQDEAFF.

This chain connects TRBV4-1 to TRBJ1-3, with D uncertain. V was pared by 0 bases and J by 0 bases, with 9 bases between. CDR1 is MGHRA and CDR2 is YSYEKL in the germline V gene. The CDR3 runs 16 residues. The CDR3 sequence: CASSQDPGSSGNTIYF. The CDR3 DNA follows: TGCGCCAGCAGCCAAGATCCGGGGAGCTCTGGAAACACCATATATTTT.

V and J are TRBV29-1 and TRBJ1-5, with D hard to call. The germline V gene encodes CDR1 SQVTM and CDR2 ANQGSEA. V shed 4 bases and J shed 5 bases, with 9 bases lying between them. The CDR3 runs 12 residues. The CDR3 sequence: CSVGGRDQPQHF. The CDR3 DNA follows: TGCAGCGTTGGAGGCCGAGATCAGCCCCAGCATTTT.

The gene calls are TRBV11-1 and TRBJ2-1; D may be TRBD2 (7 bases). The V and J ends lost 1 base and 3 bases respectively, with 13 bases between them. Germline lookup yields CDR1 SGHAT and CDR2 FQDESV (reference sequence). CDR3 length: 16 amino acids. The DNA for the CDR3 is TGTGCCAGCAGCTTAGAGGGGGGGGCCCACTACAATGAGCAGTTCTTC. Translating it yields CASSLEGGAHYNEQFF.

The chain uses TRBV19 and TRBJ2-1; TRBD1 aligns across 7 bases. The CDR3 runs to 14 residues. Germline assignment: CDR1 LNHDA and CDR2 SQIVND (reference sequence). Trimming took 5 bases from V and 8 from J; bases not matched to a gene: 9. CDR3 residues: CASSDRVFEDEQFF. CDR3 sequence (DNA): TGTGCCAGTAGTGACAGGGTTTTCGAGGATGAGCAGTTCTTC.

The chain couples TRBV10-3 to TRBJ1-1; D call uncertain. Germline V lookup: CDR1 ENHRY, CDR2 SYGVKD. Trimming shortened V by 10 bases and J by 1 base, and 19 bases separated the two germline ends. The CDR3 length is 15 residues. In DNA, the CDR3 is TGTGCCACCCAGCGACTAAAGGACGGGAACACTGAAGCTTTCTTT. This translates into CATQRLKDGNTEAFF.

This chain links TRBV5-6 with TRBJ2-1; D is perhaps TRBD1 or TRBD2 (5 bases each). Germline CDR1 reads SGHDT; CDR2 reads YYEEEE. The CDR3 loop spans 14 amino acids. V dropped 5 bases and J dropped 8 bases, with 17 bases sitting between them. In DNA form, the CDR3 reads TGTGCCAGCAGGGGAGACTCGGTAGGGGATGAGCAGTTCTTC. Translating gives CASRGDSVGDEQFF.